The subject of this entry is one T cell receptor beta chain. This sample is part of a study of beta chain features in type 1 diabetes. The authors reverse transcribed all of the isolated RNA, so sequencing captured expressed TCRB transcripts. Sequencing was performed with immunoSEQ multiplex PCR; in TCRdb, only in-frame clones are kept and a portion is missing. This table holds 970,000 or so clones, roughly 15% found once. The germline gives CDR1 SNHLY, CDR2 FYNNEI. This CDR3 contains 15 residues. V shed 4 bases and J 3 bases; nucleotides not matched to a gene: 5. The rearrangement joins TRBV2 to TRBJ2-3; 9 bases fit TRBD1. The clonotype originates from a woman younger than 30 in good health. Sequencing was done on a sample of naive CD4+ T cells from blood. Written as DNA, the CDR3 is TGTGCCAGCAGTGTAGGGACAGGGTATACAGATACGCAGTATTTT. Protein sequence: CASSVGTGYTDTQYF.